These 15 T cell receptor beta chains originate from one sample sequenced in a study of blood T cell repertoires in COVID-19. The repertoire was sequenced with immunoSEQ multiplex PCR; TCRdb's copy has only in-frame clones and lacks some. The table shows around 60,000 clones, with roughly 79% occurring only once. Sequenced: peripheral blood. The receptor source for this set is a human donor in a cohort sampled during active COVID-19.

The chain is built from TRBV5-1 and TRBJ1-1, with D tentatively TRBD1 (5 bases). The V end was cut by 6 bases, the J end by 6 bases, with 15 bases between. This CDR3 contains 13 residues. Germline assignment: CDR1 SGHRS and CDR2 YFSETQ. CDR3 amino acids: CASKGGAQAEAFF. CDR3 coding DNA: TGCGCCAGCAAGGGCGGGGCGCAGGCTGAAGCTTTCTTT.

The gene calls are TRBV30 and TRBJ2-5; the D gene is possibly TRBD1 (5 bases). Judging by the DNA end, TRBJ2-7 fits better; the J call may be wrong. Looked up from germline, CDR1 is GTSNPN and CDR2 is SVGIG (reference sequence). The CDR3 runs to 14 residues. The CDR3 is CAWSKLQAGYEQYF. The CDR3 nucleotides are TGTGCCTGGAGTAAGCTACAGGCCGGGTACGAGCAGTACTTC.

The chain is built from TRBV7-2 and TRBJ1-4, with 8 bases that match TRBD1. The ends lost 4 bases at V and 8 bases at J; junction bases unmatched: 15. CDR1 SGHTA and CDR2 FQGNSA come from the germline V gene. The CDR3 is made up of 17 amino acids. CDR3 in amino acids: CASSSAGLDRVGEKLFF. CDR3 DNA sequence: TGTGCCAGCAGCTCCGCTGGTTTGGACAGGGTTGGGGAAAAACTGTTTTTT.

This chain joins TRBV28 and TRBJ2-7; 7 bases map to TRBD2. Germline V gene lookup returns CDR1 MDHEN and CDR2 SYDVKM. V lost 6 bases to trimming and J lost 2 bases; unmatched junction nucleotides: 16. The CDR3 spans 17 residues. CDR3 protein: CASRSPGGGRNAYEQYF. CDR3 sequence (DNA): TGTGCCAGCAGATCTCCTGGGGGAGGGAGGAACGCCTACGAGCAGTACTTC.

The genes are TRBV27 and TRBJ1-1, with D possibly matching TRBD1 (5 bases). Germline V CDR1 and CDR2: MNHEY, SMNVEV (reference sequence). Trimming removed 6 bases at V and 6 bases at J, with 14 bases between. The CDR3 consists of 13 residues. The CDR3 region has the DNA TGTGCCAGCAGGCTACGGACACCCCCTGAAGCTTTCTTT. It specifies CASRLRTPPEAFF.

Concerning this clone itself: The sample contains more than one DNA sequence encoding this CDR3. The chain joins TRBV18 to TRBJ2-1; 9 bases fit TRBD2. CDR1 and CDR2 (germline): KGHSH, LQKENI. The CDR3 is 16 residues long. The trim removed 3 bases at V and 6 bases at J, leaving 9 bases unmatched. The CDR3, as DNA: TGTGCCAGCTCACCTCCGGGACTAGCTCGAGGCAATGAGCAGTTCTTC. Translating gives CASSPPGLARGNEQFF.

Points on this clone: A read error may account for a junction end that differs from germline. The genes are TRBV7-7 and TRBJ2-3; 10 bases are shared with TRBD2. The CDR3 runs to 16 residues. Germline loops: CDR1 SSHAT, CDR2 FNYEAQ (reference sequence). The CDR3 DNA reads TGTGCTAGCAGCTTAGGGGGGACTAGCGGCACAGATACGCAGTATTTT. Encoded protein: CASSLGGTSGTDTQYF. Supplemented by reference TRBV7-7 and TRBJ2-3, the full variable domain reads GAGVSQSPRYKVTKRGQDVTLRCDPISSHATLYWYQQALGQGPEFLTYFNYEAQPDKSGLPSDRFSAERPEGSISTLTIQRTEQRDSAMYRCASSLGGTSGTDTQYFGPGTRLTVL.

This chain joins TRBV19 and TRBJ1-1, with D unclear. CDR1 and CDR2 (germline): LNHDA, SQIVND (reference sequence). The CDR3 contains 13 residues. V gave up 5 bases and J gave up 4 bases, with 11 bases separating them. The CDR3 DNA sequence: TGTGCCAGTAGTCGCGCTTCCGGCACTGAAGCTTTCTTT. It encodes CASSRASGTEAFF.

This rearrangement joins TRBV7-2 to TRBJ2-1; the match to TRBD1 covers 8 bases. J lost 4 bases, V lost 5 bases, and 7 bases had no gene match. Germline CDR1 is SGHTA and CDR2 is FQGNSA. The CDR3 totals 15 residues. CDR3 loop: CASSPQQGVYNEQFF. CDR3 coding DNA: TGTGCCAGCAGCCCTCAACAGGGGGTTTACAATGAGCAGTTCTTC.

There are a few counts of this clone. As DNA, the CDR3 is TGTGCCAGCAGGGGGACAGGGAACAATCAGCCCCAGCATTTT. Its translation: CASRGTGNNQPQHF. The rearrangement joins TRBV6-5 to TRBJ1-5; 9 bases are a match to TRBD1. Germline CDR1 reads MNHEY; CDR2 reads SVGAGI. V lost 6 bases to trimming and J lost 3 bases; unmatched junction nucleotides: 3. This CDR3 has 14 amino acids.

This chain joins TRBV6-2 or TRBV6-3 and TRBJ1-2; 8 nucleotides match TRBD1. Germline trimming cut 2 bases from V and 6 bases from J; bases unmatched to any gene: 8. Germline V gives CDR1 MNHEY, CDR2 SVGEGT. The CDR3 is made up of 15 amino acids. The CDR3 loop is CASSYRGQGLDGYTF. The CDR3 DNA reads TGTGCCAGCAGTTACCGCGGACAGGGTCTTGATGGCTACACCTTC.

The V call is TRBV11-2, the J call TRBJ1-3; D not certain. This CDR3 has 17 residues. The ends were cut back, 4 bases at V and 0 bases at J, with 16 bases in the middle. Germline CDR1 reads SGHAT; CDR2 reads FQNNGV. The CDR3 DNA is TGTGCCAGCAGCTGGACGGCGGGCAGGACCTCTGGAAACACCATATATTTT. This codes for CASSWTAGRTSGNTIYF.

This chain connects TRBV5-1 to TRBJ2-2, with D hard to call. Deletions cut 0 bases from V and 2 bases from J, with 5 bases between. CDR3 length: 14 amino acids. Germline assignment: CDR1 SGHRS and CDR2 YFSETQ. Here the CDR3 reads CASSLGHNTGELFF. The CDR3 nucleotides read TGCGCCAGCAGCTTGGGACATAACACCGGGGAGCTGTTTTTT. The full variable domain, rest sourced from reference TRBV5-1 and TRBJ2-2, is KAGVTQTPRYLIKTRGQQVTLSCSPISGHRSVSWYQQTPGQGLQFLFEYFSETQRNKGNFPGRFSGRQFSNSRSEMNVSTLELGDSALYLCASSLGHNTGELFFGEGSRLTVL.

The sample holds a few counts of this clone. This chain links TRBV2 with TRBJ1-1; a possible D gene is TRBD1 (5 bases). CDR1 is SNHLY, CDR2 FYNNEI, per germline. The V end was cut by 0 bases, the J end by 5 bases, with 10 bases between. The CDR3 runs 14 residues. CDR3 sequence reads: CASSEAAGRTEAFF. CDR3 nucleotides: TGTGCCAGCAGTGAAGCGGCAGGGAGGACTGAAGCTTTCTTT. The full variable domain, its missing parts supplied by reference TRBV2 and TRBJ1-1, is EPEVTQTPSHQVTQMGQEVILRCVPISNHLYFYWYRQILGQKVEFLVSFYNNEISEKSEIFDDQFSVERPDGSNFTLKIRSTKLEDSAMYFCASSEAAGRTEAFFGQGTRLTVV.

In nucleotides, the CDR3 is TGCAGTGCTAGTTTGGGACAGGGCTACGGTAGTTCGCGGGGCCAATTCTATGGCTACACCTTC. Protein product: CSASLGQGYGSSRGQFYGYTF. J is TRBJ1-2 and V is TRBV20-1; TRBD1 matches at 9 bases. CDR1 is DFQATT, CDR2 SNEGSKA, per germline (reference sequence). The V and J ends lost 3 bases and 4 bases, in that order; junction bases with no gene match: 27. The length of the CDR3 is 21 residues.